This TCR beta chain was identified in a study of T cell clonality in common variable immunodeficiency. General study points: What drives increased CVID clonality needs T cell subpopulation sequencing.

This clone was picked up many times. Its antigen is undetermined. The missing CDR3 end, 3 residues past where the read stops, is filled in from the germline J gene. Germline V gene lookup returns CDR1 MGHRA and CDR2 YSYEKL. This CDR3 is built from 16 residues. Trimming removed 0 bases from V and 3 bases from J, with 12 bases in between. The data were produced by immunoSEQ multiplex PCR, yet TCRdb's version contains in-frame clones alone and is incomplete. The profile covers roughly 79,000 clones, none occurring a single time. The chain recombines TRBV4-1 with TRBJ2-1, with D possibly matching TRBD1 (6 bases). The TCR was taken from a person between 18 and 70 years old in good health. The sequencing sample was made of peripheral blood mononuclear cells. CDR3 DNA, as far as it was read: TGCGCCAGCAGCCAAGAATCCGGGACATTCTACAATGAG. As protein: CASSQESGTFYNE. The complete CDR3 sequence is CASSQESGTFYNEQFF.